This T cell receptor (beta chain) was sequenced during a study of neurological immune-mediated disorders. This clonotype was seen repeatedly, ten times or more. Its cognate antigen is unknown. Overall study findings and caveats: In HTLV-1-associated myelopathy, TCR clonal expansion was greatest, whereas multiple sclerosis had the least, falling below healthy controls.

The authors produced cDNA by 5'RACE using 10-nucleotide random UMIs. One entry per CDR3 protein, called by TCRdb with MiXCR from the 5' RACE reads. The sample has 55,000 or so distinct CDR3 sequences, over 3.5% seen once. The CDR3 extends over 13 amino acids. Germline V gene data show CDR1 as MNHEY and CDR2 as SVGEGT. V gave up 4 bases and J gave up 5 bases; unmatched junction bases: 4. Sorted libraries came from around 990,000 CD4+ or CD8+ T cells. The chain combines TRBV6-2 or TRBV6-3 with TRBJ1-2; 7 positions agree with TRBD1. The sequence derives from a woman in her thirties or forties with multiple sclerosis. The source material was CD4+ T cells from blood. CDR3 loop: CASSSGGRYGYTF. The CDR3, as DNA: TGTGCCAGCAGTTCAGGGGGGAGGTATGGCTACACCTTC.